The 25 T cell receptor beta chains reported below all come from one sample, sequenced in a study of cytomegalovirus exposure and HLA in healthy donors. Profiling relied on immunoSEQ multiplex PCR, and the TCRdb table lists in-frame clones only, not all of them. The sample lists 130,000 to 150,000 clones, approximately 86% occurring once. What was sequenced was PBMCs. The receptor source for this set is a man in his late teens or twenties in good health and CMV-seropositive.

This chain joins TRBV18 and TRBJ1-1; D is undetermined. Trimming removed 3 bases at V and 0 bases at J, with 14 bases between. The CDR3 runs 16 residues. Germline V CDR1 and CDR2: KGHSH, LQKENI. The CDR3 protein is CASSPGLVTMNTEAFF. DNA for the CDR3: TGTGCCAGCTCACCGGGCTTGGTGACCATGAACACTGAAGCTTTCTTT.

The chain recombines TRBV5-1 with TRBJ2-1, with 9 bases matching TRBD2. The CDR3 runs 15 residues. V lost 0 bases to trimming and J lost 7 bases; unmatched junction nucleotides: 5. Germline V lookup: CDR1 SGHRS, CDR2 YFSETQ. This chain's CDR3 is CASSLEGSGRNEQFF. As DNA, the CDR3 is TGCGCCAGCAGCTTGGAGGGTAGCGGGAGAAATGAGCAGTTCTTC. The full variable domain, its missing parts supplied by reference TRBV5-1 and TRBJ2-1, is KAGVTQTPRYLIKTRGQQVTLSCSPISGHRSVSWYQQTPGQGLQFLFEYFSETQRNKGNFPGRFSGRQFSNSRSEMNVSTLELGDSALYLCASSLEGSGRNEQFFGPGTRLTVL.

This clone occurred a few times. This chain uses TRBV5-1 with TRBJ1-1, with TRBD1 matching over 9 bases. The CDR3 loop spans 14 amino acids. Germline CDR1 and CDR2: SGHRS and YFSETQ. V gave up 4 bases and J gave up 2 bases; unmatched junction bases: 3. The CDR3 reads CASSPDRGNTEAFF. DNA of the CDR3: TGCGCCAGCAGCCCGGACAGGGGCAACACTGAAGCTTTCTTT.

The gene calls are TRBV10-3 and TRBJ2-5; 8 bases are shared with TRBD2. V was pared by 5 bases and J by 4 bases, with 6 bases of the junction left unmatched. Germline lookup yields CDR1 ENHRY and CDR2 SYGVKD. The length of the CDR3 is 14 residues. The CDR3 sequence: CAISPGGAGETQYF. The DNA of the CDR3 is TGTGCCATCAGTCCCGGGGGGGCCGGAGAGACCCAGTACTTC.

The J gene is TRBJ2-7, the V gene TRBV19, with a possible D match to TRBD1 (6 bases). The CDR3 is 12 amino acids. Germline CDR1 LNHDA, CDR2 SQIVND (reference sequence). V was cut by 8 bases and J by 6 bases, with 14 bases left in between. The CDR3 region has the DNA TGTGCCAGTGCCTCCACAGGGCGCGAGCAGTACTTC. Encoded protein: CASASTGREQYF.

J is TRBJ2-2 and V is TRBV7-9, with 12 positions matching TRBD2. The germline CDR1 and CDR2 sequences are SEHNR and FQNEAQ (reference sequence). The CDR3 is 14 residues long. V trimming: 4 bases; J trimming: 10 bases; junction bases outside the gene matches: 4. The CDR3 region has the DNA TGTGCCAGCAGCTGGACTAGCGGGGATGTGGAGCTGTTTTTT. Translating it yields CASSWTSGDVELFF.

V gene TRBV30 combines with J gene TRBJ1-4, with a possible D match to TRBD1 (5 bases). Trimming shortened V by 7 bases and J by 2 bases, and 20 bases separated the two germline ends. This CDR3 spans 16 amino acids. Germline CDR1 is GTSNPN and CDR2 is SVGIG (reference sequence). CDR3 in DNA: TGTGCCTTAGGGGCAGGGTTAATGGGGACTAATGAAAAACTGTTTTTT. Residues: CALGAGLMGTNEKLFF.

V is TRBV27 and J is TRBJ2-1, with 13 bases identical to TRBD2. The V gene's germline CDR1 is MNHEY and CDR2 SMNVEV (reference sequence). V lost 10 bases and J lost 0; bases outside the gene matches: 6. The CDR3 has 16 amino acids. The chain's CDR3 is CATGTSGDSSYNEQFF. The DNA for the CDR3 is TGTGCCACCGGGACTAGCGGGGACAGCTCCTACAATGAGCAGTTCTTC.

This clone showed up just a few times. This rearrangement joins TRBV11-2 to TRBJ1-1; unclear D gene. Trimming cost V 2 bases and J 0 bases, with 10 bases left between them. The CDR3 extends over 15 amino acids. Germline loops: CDR1 SGHAT, CDR2 FQNNGV. CDR3 in amino acids: CASSLSWALNTEAFF. The CDR3 nucleotides read TGTGCCAGCAGCTTAAGTTGGGCTTTGAACACTGAAGCTTTCTTT.

In its sample, this clone was seen a few times. The chain couples TRBV5-1 to TRBJ2-2; D possibly corresponds to TRBD1 (6 bases). V was shortened by 4 bases and J by 7 bases, with 17 bases between the two germline ends. This CDR3 has 15 residues. The V gene's germline CDR1 is SGHRS and CDR2 YFSETQ. CDR3 bases: TGCGCCAGCAGCCCCTGGGACACTGAAGACGGGGAGCTGTTTTTT. Translated, it gives CASSPWDTEDGELFF.

The chain carries TRBV5-1 and TRBJ2-7; D is unresolved. V lost 4 bases and J lost 8, with 13 bases in between. The CDR3 has 12 amino acids. Germline V gene sequence: CDR1 SGHRS, CDR2 YFSETQ. DNA for the CDR3: TGCGCCAGCAGCCCCAATAACAACAAGCAGTACTTC. Translation: CASSPNNNKQYF.

The chain carries TRBV5-1 and TRBJ2-7, with D possibly matching TRBD2 (5 bases). Trimming removed 3 bases at V and 6 bases at J, with 13 bases between. CDR3 length: 13 residues. CDR1 is SGHRS and CDR2 is YFSETQ in the germline V gene. The CDR3 reads CASSWVGEGEQYF. In nucleotides, the CDR3 is TGCGCCAGCAGCTGGGTGGGAGAGGGCGAGCAGTACTTC.

The chain recombines TRBV30 with TRBJ2-5, with 12 bases identical to TRBD1. This CDR3 comprises 15 residues. The germline gives CDR1 GTSNPN, CDR2 SVGIG (reference sequence). The V and J ends lost 1 base and 5 bases, in that order; junction bases with no gene match: 5. CDR3 in amino acids: CAWSAGTGGFETQYF. Here the CDR3 DNA reads TGTGCCTGGAGTGCTGGGACAGGGGGCTTTGAGACCCAGTACTTC.

The CDR3 region is CASSTRLAGGVEQFF. The CDR3 DNA reads as TGTGCCAGCAGCACCCGACTAGCGGGAGGGGTTGAGCAGTTCTTC. This chain joins TRBV7-6 and TRBJ2-1; 14 bases map to TRBD2. The CDR3 length is 15 residues. J gave up 9 bases and V 5 bases, and 6 bases lay outside the gene matches. Per germline, CDR1 SGHVS and CDR2 FNYEAQ.

The chain combines TRBV7-9 with TRBJ2-5; TRBD2 might be the D (7 bases). CDR3 size: 15 residues. Trimming removed 7 bases from V and 2 bases from J, with 17 bases in between. Germline assignment: CDR1 SEHNR and CDR2 FQNEAQ (reference sequence). The CDR3 is CASTLGAGTQETQYF. CDR3 coding DNA: TGTGCCAGCACCCTTGGAGCGGGGACACAAGAGACCCAGTACTTC.

This clone was found once. The CDR3 spells CASRDDRDGYTF. The CDR3 DNA reads as TGTGCCAGCAGGGACGACAGGGATGGCTACACCTTC. The rearrangement links TRBV2 to TRBJ1-2; 7 positions agree with TRBD1. Losses at the gene ends were 6 bases for V and 6 bases for J; bases not matched to a gene: 4. Germline loops: CDR1 SNHLY, CDR2 FYNNEI. The CDR3 is 12 amino acids.

J is TRBJ1-4 and V is TRBV7-9; 8 bases are shared with TRBD1. Germline loops: CDR1 SEHNR, CDR2 FQNEAQ (reference sequence). Trimming removed 10 bases from V and 3 bases from J; junction bases left unmatched: 7. CDR3 length equals 14 residues. DNA for the CDR3: TGTGCCACCCGACAGGGGCCATCTAATGAAAAACTGTTTTTT. Residues: CATRQGPSNEKLFF.

This clone has just one count. This chain joins TRBV6-1 and TRBJ2-7; tentative D call: TRBD1 (5 bases). V lost 6 bases and J 3 bases, leaving 12 bases between the germline ends. Germline V gene lookup returns CDR1 MNHNS and CDR2 SASEGT. The CDR3 runs to 13 residues. CDR3 residues: CASRRGLLYEQYF. The CDR3 DNA reads TGTGCCAGCAGAAGGGGCTTACTCTACGAGCAGTACTTC.

The chain combines TRBV6-6 with TRBJ1-2; tentatively, D is TRBD1 (6 bases). The germline CDR1 and CDR2 sequences are MNHNY and SVGAGI (reference sequence). CDR3 length: 15 residues. Trimming stripped 4 bases from V and 3 bases from J, with 15 bases between. CDR3 sequence: CASSSSGARDYGYTF. Here the CDR3 DNA reads TGTGCCAGCAGTTCCTCAGGGGCTAGGGACTATGGCTACACCTTC.

The genes are TRBV29-1 and TRBJ1-1; the D is unclear. The germline gives CDR1 SQVTM, CDR2 ANQGSEA. V lost 8 bases to trimming and J lost 1 base, with 17 bases between them. CDR3 length: 14 residues. CDR3: CSSYGRLANTEAFF. The CDR3 bases are TGCAGCTCTTATGGGAGGCTTGCGAACACTGAAGCTTTCTTT.

This clone was seen a single time. V gene TRBV5-1 combines with J gene TRBJ1-5; the D is unclear. This CDR3 has 14 residues. V lost 3 bases and J 0 bases, leaving 7 bases between the germline ends. Germline V gene data show CDR1 as SGHRS and CDR2 as YFSETQ. CDR3 sequence: CASSSDTSNQPQHF. The CDR3 DNA sequence: TGCGCCAGCAGCTCCGACACTAGCAATCAGCCCCAGCATTTT.

This rearrangement joins TRBV30 to TRBJ1-2; possible D gene TRBD1, 5 bases. The V end was cut by 1 base, the J end by 8 bases, with 11 bases between. CDR3 length: 12 amino acids. The germline CDR1 and CDR2 sequences are GTSNPN and SVGIG (reference sequence). The CDR3 is CAWSDLGLGYTF. Written as DNA, the CDR3 is TGTGCCTGGAGTGATTTGGGACTCGGCTACACCTTC.

The chain carries TRBV7-8 and TRBJ2-7; TRBD1 agrees at 9 bases. With 3 bases clipped from V and 3 bases from J, the junction kept 6 bases outside the gene matches. This CDR3 is 15 amino acids long. CDR1 SGHVS and CDR2 FQNEAQ come from the germline V gene. Written as DNA, the CDR3 is TGTGCCAGCAGCTTCTCCGGGACAGGGTTCTACGAGCAGTACTTC. It yields the protein CASSFSGTGFYEQYF. The full variable domain, rest sourced from reference TRBV7-8 and TRBJ2-7, is GAGVSQSPRYKVAKRGQDVALRCDPISGHVSLFWYQQALGQGPEFLTYFQNEAQLDKSGLPSDRFFAERPEGSVSTLKIQRTQQEDSAVYLCASSFSGTGFYEQYFGPGTRLTVT.

This chain links TRBV19 with TRBJ1-5; D not resolved. Trimming took off 4 bases at V and 1 base at J, with 14 bases between the two ends. The CDR3 spans 16 residues. The germline CDR1 and CDR2 sequences are LNHDA and SQIVND (reference sequence). The CDR3 nucleotides are TGTGCCAGTAGTAAAGACCCCGGGAGAAGCAATCAGCCCCAGCATTTT. It encodes CASSKDPGRSNQPQHF.

The V and J genes are TRBV4-1 and TRBJ1-2; no definite D call. In germline, CDR1 is MGHRA, CDR2 YSYEKL. V was shortened by 0 bases and J by 1 base, with 9 bases between the two germline ends. The CDR3 totals 15 residues. Written as DNA, the CDR3 is TGCGCCAGCAGCCAAGATAACAGCCGTAACTATGGCTACACCTTC. Amino acid sequence: CASSQDNSRNYGYTF.